The present TCR beta chain was sequenced within a study of blood T cells in healthy people across ages. Whole-study results and caveats: Older age coincided with a roughly linear decline in TCR beta diversity per million T cells.

The authors ran a second PCR of about 6 to 11 cycles using a sample-barcoded 5' primer and a J-beta primer mix. TCRdb fed the 5' RACE reads into MiXCR, producing one record per CDR3 protein. The table has around 780,000 distinct CDR3 sequences, under 30% seen once; the top ten hold around 2.9%. This clonotype was observed a few times. The antigen is undetermined. The same sample was also studied in work on T cells of mothers and their children.

This TCR was recovered from a boy younger than 18 in good health. Sequencing was carried out using blood.

CDR3 protein: CSARRTSGAYEQYF. CDR3 DNA: TGCAGTGCTAGGCGGACTAGCGGGGCCTACGAGCAGTACTTC. This sequence joins TRBV20-1 and TRBJ2-7, with 12 bases matching TRBD2. The CDR3 loop spans 14 amino acids. Trimming at V came to 3 bases and at J to 2 bases, leaving 2 bases not matched to a gene. CDR1 is DFQATT and CDR2 is SNEGSKA in the germline V gene (reference sequence).